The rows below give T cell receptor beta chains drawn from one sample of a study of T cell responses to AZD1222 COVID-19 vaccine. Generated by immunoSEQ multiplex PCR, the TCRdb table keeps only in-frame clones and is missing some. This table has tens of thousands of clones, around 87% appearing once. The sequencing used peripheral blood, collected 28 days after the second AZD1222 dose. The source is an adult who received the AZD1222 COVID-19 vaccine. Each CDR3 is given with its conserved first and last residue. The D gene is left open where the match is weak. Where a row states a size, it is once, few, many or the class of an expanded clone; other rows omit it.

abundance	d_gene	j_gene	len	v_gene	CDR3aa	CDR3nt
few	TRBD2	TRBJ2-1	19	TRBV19	CASRGQALAGERVENEQFF	TGTGCCAGTAGAGGTCAGGCTCTAGCGGGAGAAAGGGTAGAGAATGAGCAGTTCTTC
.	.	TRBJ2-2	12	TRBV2	CASRENTGELFF	TGTGCCAGCAGGGAGAACACCGGGGAGCTGTTTTTT
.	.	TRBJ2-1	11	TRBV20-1	CSAGGHGAQFF	TGCAGTGCTGGGGGCCACGGGGCGCAGTTCTTC
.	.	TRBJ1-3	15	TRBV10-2	CASSEQGFSGNTIYF	TGCGCCAGCAGTGAACAGGGTTTCTCTGGAAACACCATATATTTT
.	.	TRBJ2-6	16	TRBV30	CAWSVPGLAGANVLTF	TGTGCCTGGAGTGTACCGGGGCTCGCTGGGGCCAACGTCCTGACTTTC
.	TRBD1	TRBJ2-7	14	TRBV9	CASSVGDSAYEQYF	TGTGCCAGCAGCGTAGGGGACAGCGCCTACGAGCAGTACTTC
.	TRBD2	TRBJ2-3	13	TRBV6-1	CASSDGTSGTQYF	TGTGCCAGCAGTGATGGGACTAGCGGTACGCAGTATTTT
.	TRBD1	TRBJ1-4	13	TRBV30	CASSGQGLEKLFF	TGTGCCTCCTCGGGACAGGGGCTTGAAAAACTGTTTTTT
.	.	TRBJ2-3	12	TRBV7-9	CASSLTWGEVYF	TGTGCCAGCAGCTTAACCTGGGGGGAAGTGTATTTT
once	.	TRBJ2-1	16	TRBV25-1	CASSVSDSVNYNEQFF	TGTGCCAGCAGTGTTAGCGACAGTGTCAACTACAATGAGCAGTTCTTC
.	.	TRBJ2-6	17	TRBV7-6	CASSLDLPVSGANVLTF	TGTGCCAGCAGCTTAGATCTCCCGGTCTCTGGGGCCAACGTCCTGACTTTC
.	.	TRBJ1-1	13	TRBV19	CASSFTGGTEAFF	TGTGCCAGTAGTTTTACCGGAGGGACTGAAGCTTTCTTT
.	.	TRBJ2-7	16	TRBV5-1	CASSIIISGTYYEQYF	TGCGCCAGCAGCATCATTATTAGCGGCACCTACTACGAGCAGTACTTC
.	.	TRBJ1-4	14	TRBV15	CATSIGLVSEKLFF	TGTGCCACCAGCATTGGACTTGTCTCCGAAAAACTGTTTTTT
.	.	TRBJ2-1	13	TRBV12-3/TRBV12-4	CASSLIRVNEQFF	TGTGCCAGCAGTTTAATTAGGGTCAATGAGCAGTTCTTC
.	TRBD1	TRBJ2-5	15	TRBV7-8	CASSSTDRGQETQYF	TGTGCCAGCAGCTCGACCGACAGGGGGCAAGAGACCCAGTACTTC
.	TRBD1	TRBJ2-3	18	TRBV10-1	CASSEPTRTGVFTDTQYF	TGCGCCAGCAGTGAGCCAACGAGGACAGGGGTTTTCACAGATACGCAGTATTTT
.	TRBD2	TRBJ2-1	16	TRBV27	CASSLFSGSSYNEQFF	TGTGCCAGCAGTTTATTCAGCGGGAGCTCCTACAATGAGCAGTTCTTC
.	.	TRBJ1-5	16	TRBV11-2	CASSPLGSRFPQPQHF	TGTGCCAGCAGCCCGTTGGGCTCCAGATTTCCCCAGCCCCAGCATTTT
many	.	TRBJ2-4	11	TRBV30	CAWSEGGGSYF	TGTGCCTGGAGTGAGGGAGGGGGATCTTACTTC
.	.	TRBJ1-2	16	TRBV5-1	CASSLEASGGDYGYTF	TGCGCCAGCAGCTTGGAGGCGTCAGGAGGGGACTATGGCTACACCTTC
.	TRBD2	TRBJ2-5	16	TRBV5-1	CASSLEVAGGAETQYF	TGCGCCAGCAGCTTGGAAGTAGCGGGGGGTGCAGAGACCCAGTACTTC
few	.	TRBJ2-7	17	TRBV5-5	CASSLAGIGGYSYEQYF	TGTGCCAGCAGCTTGGCCGGAATAGGGGGTTACTCCTACGAGCAGTACTTC
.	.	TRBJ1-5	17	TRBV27	CASSLAWGVVSNQPQHF	TGTGCCAGCAGTTTAGCATGGGGGGTAGTCAGCAATCAGCCCCAGCATTTT
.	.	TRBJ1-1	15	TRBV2	CASSPGPRKGTEAFF	TGTGCCAGCAGTCCCGGGCCACGTAAAGGCACTGAAGCTTTCTTT
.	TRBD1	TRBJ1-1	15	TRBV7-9	CASSPQGTGNTEAFF	TGTGCCAGCAGCCCCCAAGGGACAGGGAACACTGAAGCTTTCTTT
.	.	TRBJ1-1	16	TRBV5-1	CASSSPVGGLNTEAFF	TGCGCCAGCAGCTCCCCAGTGGGGGGACTGAACACTGAAGCTTTCTTT
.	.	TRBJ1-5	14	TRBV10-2	CASSDRAGSQPQHF	TGCGCCAGCAGTGACAGGGCTGGAAGTCAGCCCCAGCATTTT
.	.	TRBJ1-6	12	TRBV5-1	CASSLAGGPLHF	TGCGCCAGCAGCTTGGCGGGTGGACCCCTCCACTTT
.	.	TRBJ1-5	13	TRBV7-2	CASSLTGGQPQHF	TGTGCCAGCAGCTTGACAGGAGGTCAGCCCCAGCATTTT
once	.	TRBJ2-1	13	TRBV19	CASRKVSYNEQFF	TGTGCCAGTAGGAAGGTCTCCTACAATGAGCAGTTCTTC
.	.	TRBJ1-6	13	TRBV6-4	CASSQTWDSPLHF	TGTGCCAGCAGCCAGACTTGGGATTCACCCCTCCACTTT
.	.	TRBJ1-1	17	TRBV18	CASSPQPDLFMNTEAFF	TGTGCCAGCTCACCACAGCCGGACCTGTTCATGAACACTGAAGCTTTCTTT
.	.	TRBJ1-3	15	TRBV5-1	CASSLGTVSGNTIYF	TGCGCCAGCAGCTTGGGGACAGTCTCTGGAAACACCATATATTTT
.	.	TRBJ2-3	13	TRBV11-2	CASSYDPTDTQYF	TGTGCCAGCAGCTACGACCCCACAGATACGCAGTATTTT
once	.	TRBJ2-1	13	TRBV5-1	CASSGGSYNEQFF	TGCGCCAGCAGCGGGGGCTCCTACAATGAGCAGTTCTTC
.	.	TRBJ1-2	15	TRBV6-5	CASSGHHEKDYGYTF	TGTGCCAGTTCGGGACACCACGAAAAAGACTATGGCTACACCTTC
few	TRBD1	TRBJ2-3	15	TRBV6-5	CASSLGQFSTDTQYF	TGTGCCAGCAGTTTGGGACAGTTTAGCACAGATACGCAGTATTTT
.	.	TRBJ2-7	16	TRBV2	CATEAGAIGISYEQYF	TGTGCCACCGAAGCTGGGGCCATTGGGATCTCCTACGAGCAGTACTTC
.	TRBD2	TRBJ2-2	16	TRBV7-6	CASSHVTSGVTGELFF	TGTGCCAGCAGCCACGTGACTAGCGGGGTCACCGGGGAGCTGTTTTTT
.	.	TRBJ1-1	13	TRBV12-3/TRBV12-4	CASSFQGLGEAFF	TGTGCCAGCAGTTTCCAGGGGCTAGGTGAAGCTTTCTTT
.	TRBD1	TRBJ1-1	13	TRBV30	CAWSRQGDTEAFF	TGTGCCTGGAGCAGACAGGGGGACACTGAAGCTTTCTTT
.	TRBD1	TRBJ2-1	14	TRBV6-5	CAKSAPGQNNEQFF	TGTGCCAAGTCCGCCCCGGGACAGAACAATGAGCAGTTCTTC
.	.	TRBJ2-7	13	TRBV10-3	CAISEISTREQYF	TGTGCCATCAGTGAGATTTCTACGCGCGAGCAGTACTTC
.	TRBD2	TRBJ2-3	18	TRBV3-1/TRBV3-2	CASSQDPLFSGGTDTQYF	TGTGCCAGCAGCCAAGATCCCCTGTTTAGCGGGGGCACAGATACGCAGTATTTT
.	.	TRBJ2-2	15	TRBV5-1	CASSPGTANTGELFF	TGCGCCAGCAGCCCCGGGACTGCCAACACCGGGGAGCTGTTTTTT
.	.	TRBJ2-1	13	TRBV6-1	CASREGGYNEQFF	TGTGCCAGCAGAGAAGGGGGCTACAATGAGCAGTTCTTC
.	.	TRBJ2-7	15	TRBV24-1	CATGRNFASSYEQYF	TGTGCCACCGGCCGCAATTTCGCCTCCTCCTACGAGCAGTACTTC
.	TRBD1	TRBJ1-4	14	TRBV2	CASKMGQESEKLFF	TGTGCCAGCAAGATGGGACAGGAGTCTGAAAAACTGTTTTTT
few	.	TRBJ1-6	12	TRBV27	CASSNLNSPLHF	TGTGCCAGCAGTAACCTCAATTCACCCCTCCACTTT